The present T cell receptor beta chain was sequenced within a study of Graves' ophthalmopathy and Graves' hyperthyroidism. Moderate-to-severe activity, CAS at least 3, NOSPECS at least 4 and duration under 3 months characterized donors with ophthalmopathy. The authors isolated PBMCs from 8 to 10 ml of fresh peripheral blood. As the template, RNA transcripts were used to amplify TCR beta CDR3 regions. Second-round multiplex PCR followed a first-round RT-PCR using HTBI primers. MiXCR, applied by TCRdb to the multiplex PCR reads, yields one record per CDR3 protein. The table shows some 520,000 distinct CDR3 sequences, with approximately 15% occurring only once. The CDR3 is made up of 13 amino acids. Losses at the gene ends were 5 bases for V and 4 bases for J; bases not matched to a gene: 5.

The sequence derives from a woman in her thirties with Graves' ophthalmopathy. This chain connects TRBV12-3 or TRBV12-4 to TRBJ2-7, with TRBD1 matching over 7 bases. Material: blood. The CDR3 DNA reads as TGTGCCAGCAGTCACAACAGGGGATACGAGCAGTACTTC. Its protein is CASSHNRGYEQYF.